What follows are 7 T cell receptor beta chains derived from one specimen sequenced in a study of CD8 T cells in ankylosing spondylitis. TCRdb passed the 5' RACE reads through MiXCR, listing each CDR3 protein once. The table shows a few hundred thousand distinct CDR3 sequences, with roughly 10% occurring only once. The sequenced material came from blood, either unsorted or a sorted T cell fraction (not recorded which). These receptors all come from a male donor with ankylosing spondylitis or in good health (not recorded which).

The rearrangement joins TRBV6-1 to TRBJ2-3; D tentatively reads TRBD1 or TRBD2 (5 bases each). Trimming removed 5 bases from V and 2 bases from J, with 11 bases in between. There are 14 residues in the CDR3. Per germline, CDR1 MNHNS and CDR2 SASEGT. CDR3 DNA: TGTGCCAGCAGTAGAGGGGAGTTCACAGATACGCAGTATTTT. It encodes CASSRGEFTDTQYF.

This clonotype has only a few counts. This chain uses TRBV5-1 with TRBJ1-2; 7 bases map to TRBD1. V gave up 0 bases and J gave up 6 bases; unmatched junction bases: 8. CDR3 length: 15 residues. Germline V gene lookup returns CDR1 SGHRS and CDR2 YFSETQ. Here the CDR3 reads CASSLVTGASDGYTF. The CDR3 coding sequence is TGCGCCAGCAGCTTGGTTACAGGGGCGAGTGATGGCTACACCTTC.

This clonotype was seen only a few times. This chain links TRBV30 with TRBJ1-6; tentative D call: TRBD1 (6 bases). V was clipped by 3 bases and J by 5 bases, with 8 bases between them. The CDR3 contains 13 residues. Germline values: CDR1 GTSNPN, CDR2 SVGIG (reference sequence). The CDR3 sequence is CAWRRQDNSPLHF. The CDR3 nucleotides read TGTGCCTGGAGGAGACAGGATAATTCACCCCTCCACTTT.

The chain has TRBV7-9 and TRBJ2-5, with a weak D call TRBD2 (6 bases). V shed 3 bases and J shed 4 bases, with 15 bases lying between them. This CDR3 is built from 15 residues. Germline CDR1 and CDR2: SEHNR and FQNEAQ (reference sequence). The CDR3 is CASSLTRGAGETQYF. CDR3 sequence (DNA): TGTGCCAGCAGCTTGACCCGCGGGGCCGGAGAGACCCAGTACTTC.

The chain combines TRBV6-5 with TRBJ2-6, with D unresolved. The CDR3 length is 15 residues. Trimming cost V 3 bases and J 0 bases, with 6 bases left between them. Germline V gives CDR1 MNHEY, CDR2 SVGAGI. CDR3 nucleotide sequence: TGTGCCAGCAGTTATTCCTTCTCTGGGGCCAACGTCCTGACTTTC. Amino acid sequence: CASSYSFSGANVLTF.

This clonotype was observed at least ten times. CDR3 in amino acids: CAINSGATQETQYF. The DNA for the CDR3 is TGTGCCATCAATAGCGGGGCTACACAAGAGACCCAGTACTTC. The chain employs TRBV10-3 and TRBJ2-5; TRBD2 matches at 8 bases. Per the germline V gene, CDR1 is ENHRY and CDR2 is SYGVKD. With V trimmed by 7 bases and J by 2 bases, 6 bases remained unmatched. The CDR3 is made up of 14 amino acids.

The rearrangement joins TRBV12-3 or TRBV12-4 to TRBJ2-5; D gene unclear. The CDR3 extends over 14 amino acids. V lost 1 base, J lost 5 bases, and 11 bases lay in between. CDR3 protein: CASSLVLGTETQYF. The CDR3 DNA reads as TGTGCCAGCAGTTTAGTCCTAGGTACGGAGACCCAGTACTTC.